This entry concerns a single T cell receptor beta chain. The data originate from a study of blood T cell repertoires in COVID-19. Trimming shortened V by 0 bases and J by 3 bases, and 14 bases separated the two germline ends. CDR1 MNHEY and CDR2 SVGAGI come from the germline V gene. The CDR3 runs to 16 residues. In the source study's methods: How many nucleated cells were present was estimated from reference gene primer amplification. Libraries were prepared by immunoSEQ multiplex PCR; TCRdb keeps only in-frame clonotypes and omits some of them. The V and J calls and the clone size are those of that table, but D and trimming were determined from the DNA. The sample yields under 300,000 clones, around 90% seen once.

Sequenced sample: peripheral blood. The rearrangement joins TRBV6-5 to TRBJ1-1; tentative D call: TRBD1 (6 bases). The TCR was taken from a man aged 25-45 years with COVID-19, enrolled during active disease. CDR3 DNA sequence: TGTGCCAGCAGTTACTCCTTTACAGGGCTAGACACTGAAGCTTTCTTT. Protein: CASSYSFTGLDTEAFF.